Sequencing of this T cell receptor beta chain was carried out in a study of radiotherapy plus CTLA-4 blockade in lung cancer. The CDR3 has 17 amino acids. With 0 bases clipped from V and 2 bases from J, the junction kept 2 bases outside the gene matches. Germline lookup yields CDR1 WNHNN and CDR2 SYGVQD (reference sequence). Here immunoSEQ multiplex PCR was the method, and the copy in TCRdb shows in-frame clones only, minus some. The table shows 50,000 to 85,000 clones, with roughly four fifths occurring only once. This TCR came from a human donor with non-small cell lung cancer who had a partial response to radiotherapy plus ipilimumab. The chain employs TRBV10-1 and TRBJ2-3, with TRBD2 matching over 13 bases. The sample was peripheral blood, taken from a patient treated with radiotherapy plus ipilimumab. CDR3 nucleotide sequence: TGCGCCAGCAGTGAGTCGGGACTAGCGGGATCCACAGATACGCAGTATTTT. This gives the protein CASSESGLAGSTDTQYF.